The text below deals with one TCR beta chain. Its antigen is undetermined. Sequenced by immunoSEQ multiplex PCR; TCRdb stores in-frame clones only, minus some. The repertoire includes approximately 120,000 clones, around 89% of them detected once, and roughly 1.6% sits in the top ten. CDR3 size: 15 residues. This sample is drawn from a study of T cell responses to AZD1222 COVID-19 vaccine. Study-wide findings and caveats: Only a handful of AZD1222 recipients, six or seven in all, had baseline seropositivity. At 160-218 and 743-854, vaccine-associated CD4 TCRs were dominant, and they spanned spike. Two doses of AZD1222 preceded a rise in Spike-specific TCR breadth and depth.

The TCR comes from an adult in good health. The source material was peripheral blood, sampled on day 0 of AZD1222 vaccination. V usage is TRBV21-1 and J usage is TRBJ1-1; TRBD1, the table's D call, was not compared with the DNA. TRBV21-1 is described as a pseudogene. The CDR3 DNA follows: TGTGCCAGCAGCAAAGGCCGGGACAGGAACACTGAAGCTTTCTTT. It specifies CASSKGRDRNTEAFF.